These T cell receptor beta chains were read from a single sample in a study of siplizumab effects on memory and regulatory T cells. Some clones are missing from TCRdb's copy, which holds only in-frame ones; the method was immunoSEQ multiplex PCR. The sample comprises some 96,000 clones, approximately 94% of which are singletons, and 1% to 1.5% rests with the top ten. The sequenced material came from non-Treg CD4+ T cells sorted from blood. The source of these receptors is a human donor in good health. Each CDR3 is given with its conserved first and last residue. A D gene is named only where the DNA matches it firmly. The size entry is marked missing in some rows and otherwise reads once, few, many or a size class.

>NA|NA|TRBJ1-1|TRBV30
CAWTAHGGFYGSMNTEAFF
TGTGCCTGGACCGCGCACGGGGGGTTTTACGGTAGCATGAACACTGAAGCTTTCTTT
>NA|NA|TRBJ1-2|TRBV19
CASSSDGPVNYGYTF
TGTGCCAGTAGCTCGGACGGACCAGTAAACTATGGCTACACCTTC
>NA|NA|TRBJ2-3|TRBV4-2
CASSQEARAGTDTQYF
TGTGCCAGCAGCCAAGAAGCCCGGGCGGGCACAGATACGCAGTATTTT
>NA|NA|TRBJ2-5|TRBV7-8
CASSFSGISGETQYF
TGTGCCAGCAGCTTTTCTGGGATCAGCGGAGAGACCCAGTACTTC
>NA|TRBD2|TRBJ2-3|TRBV18
CASSPSGGDTDTQYF
TGTGCCAGCTCACCTAGCGGGGGAGACACAGATACGCAGTATTTT
>NA|NA|TRBJ1-5|TRBV12-5
CASVPIGPTNQPQHF
TGTGCTAGTGTTCCCATCGGGCCGACCAATCAGCCCCAGCATTTT
>once|NA|TRBJ2-7|TRBV5-1
CASSTGDSYEQYF
TGCGCCAGCAGTACCGGAGATTCCTACGAGCAGTACTTC
>NA|TRBD2|TRBJ2-3|TRBV7-3
CASSLKAAATSGSTDTQYF
TGTGCCAGCAGCTTAAAGGCTGCAGCGACTAGCGGGAGCACAGATACGCAGTATTTT
>NA|NA|TRBJ1-2|TRBV14
CASSQTLFAGYGYTF
TGTGCCAGCAGCCAAACATTGTTTGCTGGATATGGCTACACCTTC
>NA|NA|TRBJ2-7|TRBV5-1
CASSRDYEQYF
TGCGCCAGCAGTCGGGACTACGAGCAGTACTTC